The 4 T cell receptor beta chains below come from one sample, sequenced in a study of blood T cell repertoires in COVID-19. The repertoire was sequenced with immunoSEQ multiplex PCR; TCRdb's copy has only in-frame clones and lacks some. The sample holds almost 400,000 clones; more than 75% are singletons and the top ten take around 0.97%. The material sequenced was PBMCs or T cells enriched from blood (not recorded which). These receptors all stem from a woman younger than 45 with acute COVID-19.

This clone showed up just a few times. V and J are TRBV11-3 and TRBJ2-3, with TRBD2 identical over 8 bases. Germline-derived CDR1 and CDR2 are SGHNT and YENEEA. V was pared by 4 bases and J by 3 bases, with 3 bases of the junction left unmatched. CDR3 length equals 14 residues. CDR3 residues: CASSSGLGTDTQYF. In nucleotides, the CDR3 is TGTGCCAGCAGCTCGGGACTAGGAACAGATACGCAGTATTTT.

This sequence joins TRBV6-4 and TRBJ2-1; possible D gene TRBD1, 7 bases. CDR1 and CDR2 from the germline V gene are MRHNA and SNTAGT. The CDR3 loop spans 15 amino acids. V was shortened by 4 bases and J by 4 bases, with 14 bases between the two germline ends. The CDR3 here is CASSATGAGYNEQFF. CDR3 coding DNA: TGTGCCAGCAGTGCCACAGGGGCGGGGTACAATGAGCAGTTCTTC.

This chain uses TRBV7-2 with TRBJ2-7; D might be TRBD2 (5 bases). This CDR3 is 14 amino acids long. Per germline, CDR1 SGHTA and CDR2 FQGNSA. The ends were cut back, 5 bases at V and 4 bases at J, with 15 bases in the middle. The CDR3 DNA is TGTGCCAGCAGCCCCTGGGCTAGCTATTACGAGCAGTACTTC. Its translation is CASSPWASYYEQYF.

The rearrangement joins TRBV2 to TRBJ2-2, with 8 positions matching TRBD2. Germline-derived CDR1 and CDR2 are SNHLY and FYNNEI. With V trimmed by 7 bases and J by 9 bases, 7 bases remained unmatched. This CDR3 has 13 residues. The CDR3 DNA is TGTGCCAGCACGGGGGGGCGCATCAGGGAGCTGTTTTTT. It specifies CASTGGRIRELFF.